This note documents a single TCR beta chain sequence. Its cognate antigen is unknown. The sample comes from a study of long-term antiretroviral therapy in people with HIV. Every participant with HIV received treatment in the United States. General study findings and limits: ART adherence, viral resistance and therapy changes went undocumented. Relative to transplant donor controls, diversity remained lower despite increasing after ART.

Version v3.0 of the immunoSEQ assay was performed at survey level. Generated by immunoSEQ multiplex PCR, the TCRdb table keeps only in-frame clones and is missing some. The sample has about 21,000 clones, approximately 84% seen once. Germline values: CDR1 LGHNA, CDR2 YSLEER. The CDR3 totals 15 residues. V lost 1 base and J 5 bases, leaving 14 bases between the germline ends. The TCR originated in a man between 18 and 29 years old with HIV. The chain employs TRBV4-3 and TRBJ2-5; D is unclear. The sequenced sample was unsorted PBMCs, obtained 0.5 years after starting antiretroviral therapy. In DNA, the CDR3 is TGCGCCAGCAGCCAAGCCCCGGTTGGCGGCGAGACCCAGTACTTC. Translation: CASSQAPVGGETQYF.